One T cell receptor beta chain is described in this entry. From germline, CDR1 is SGHRS and CDR2 YFSETQ. V was shortened by 0 bases and J by 5 bases, with 7 bases between the two germline ends. CDR3 length: 13 residues. The data were taken from a study of OX40 agonist ivuxolimab in advanced cancers. The data were produced by immunoSEQ multiplex PCR, yet TCRdb's version contains in-frame clones alone and is incomplete. The table has 60,000 to 70,000 clones, more than 75% seen once; the top ten hold 0.42%. The genes are TRBV5-1 and TRBJ2-3; D gene unclear. Specimen: CD4+ or CD8+ T cells sorted from blood, collected in a trial of the OX40 agonist ivuxolimab. The TCR originated in an adult with an advanced solid tumor such as melanoma, head and neck, liver or kidney cancer. The CDR3 bases are TGCGCCAGCAGCTTGGGGGGTATAGATACGCAGTATTTT. Protein: CASSLGGIDTQYF.